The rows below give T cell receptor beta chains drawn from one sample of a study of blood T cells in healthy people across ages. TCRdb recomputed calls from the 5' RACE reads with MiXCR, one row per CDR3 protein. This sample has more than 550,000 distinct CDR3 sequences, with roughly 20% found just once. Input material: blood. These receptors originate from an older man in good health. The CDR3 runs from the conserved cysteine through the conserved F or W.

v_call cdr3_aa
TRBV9 CASSPLRGFNNEQFF
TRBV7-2 CASSLGGGSHGTDTQYF
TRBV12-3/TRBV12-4 CASRGPEAGVNNEQFF
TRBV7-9 CASSTQDYGYTF
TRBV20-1 CSASLGAQETQYF
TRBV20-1 CSARVRRAMGEQYF
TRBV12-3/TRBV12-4 CASSFIGVAKNIQYF
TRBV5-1 CASSWTPGGSTAKLFF
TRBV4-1 CASSQAHRDRTNEKLFF
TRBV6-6 CASTATGSNSGEQYF
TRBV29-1 CSVEVRDTQYF
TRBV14 CASSQGPPGAWKLFF
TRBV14 CASSQEISADTQYF
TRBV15 CATSRGGFSPAPDEKLFF
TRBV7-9 CASSLEGGNEQFF